A selection of T cell receptor beta chains follows, all from one sample in a study of TIL therapy for anti-PD-1-resistant metastatic lung cancer. Produced via immunoSEQ multiplex PCR; TCRdb's table is partial and in-frame only. The table lists roughly 20,000 clones, over 60% of them singletons. The sample consisted of blood, taken at baseline. These receptors were taken from a person aged 25 to 79 with non-small cell lung cancer. Both conserved end residues are part of each CDR3. D genes are given only for firm matches. Size is stated for part of the rows, as once, few or many counts, or as a class when the clone is expanded.

J gene,clone size,V gene,D gene,CDR3 protein,CDR3 DNA
TRBJ2-7,.,TRBV5-5,.,CASSDPPRGWRSKSYEQYF,TGTGCCAGCAGCGATCCCCCCAGGGGATGGCGGTCAAAGTCCTACGAGCAGTACTTC
TRBJ2-1,.,TRBV19,TRBD1,CASSISQGAYNEQFF,TGTGCCAGTAGTATATCGCAGGGGGCCTACAATGAGCAGTTCTTC
TRBJ2-3,.,TRBV7-9,.,CASSLGGADTQYF,TGTGCCAGCAGCTTAGGAGGGGCAGATACGCAGTATTTT
TRBJ2-7,.,TRBV3-1/TRBV3-2,TRBD1,CASSHTSSRTGLGGQYF,TGTGCCAGCAGCCATACCTCCTCCCGGACAGGTTTGGGCGGGCAGTACTTC
TRBJ1-1,once,TRBV7-2,.,CASSRRVNTEAFF,TGTGCCAGCAGTAGGCGTGTGAACACTGAAGCTTTCTTT
TRBJ1-4,.,TRBV3-1/TRBV3-2,.,CASSQDLVGEKLFF,TGTGCCAGCAGCCAAGACCTAGTGGGTGAAAAACTGTTTTTT
TRBJ1-4,.,TRBV7-9,.,CASSFRGVANEKLFF,TGTGCCAGCAGCTTTAGGGGGGTCGCTAATGAAAAACTGTTTTTT
TRBJ1-1,.,TRBV29-1,.,CSVDTGFTEAFF,TGCAGCGTTGATACCGGGTTCACTGAAGCTTTCTTT
TRBJ1-5,.,TRBV5-4,.,CASSLSGNQPQHF,TGTGCCAGCAGCCTGTCAGGTAATCAGCCCCAGCATTTT
TRBJ2-1,.,TRBV13,TRBD2,CASSSAPGLAGASSYNEQFF,TGTGCCAGCAGCTCCGCACCGGGACTAGCGGGCGCGAGCTCCTACAATGAGCAGTTCTTC
TRBJ1-1,few,TRBV5-1,.,CASSLGDLPNTEAFF,TGCGCCAGCAGCTTGGGGGACCTCCCGAACACTGAAGCTTTCTTT
TRBJ2-3,once,TRBV11-3,TRBD2,CASSLGLLAGRNTDTQYF,TGTGCCAGCAGCTTAGGGCTCCTAGCGGGGCGCAACACAGATACGCAGTATTTT
TRBJ2-1,.,TRBV5-1,.,CASSLGQTYNEQFF,TGCGCCAGCAGCTTGGGCCAGACCTACAATGAGCAGTTCTTC
TRBJ1-2,.,TRBV30,TRBD1,CAWKSPGTGGFGGYTF,TGTGCCTGGAAATCACCCGGAACAGGGGGGTTTGGTGGCTACACCTTC
TRBJ2-7,.,TRBV13,TRBD1,CASSQWDRSYEQYF,TGTGCCAGCAGCCAATGGGACAGATCCTACGAGCAGTACTTC
TRBJ1-2,.,TRBV18,.,CASSPQKANYGYTF,TGTGCCAGCTCCCCGCAAAAAGCTAACTATGGCTACACCTTC
TRBJ2-6,.,TRBV6-4,.,CASSDRGSGANVLTF,TGTGCCAGCAGTGACAGGGGGTCTGGGGCCAACGTCCTGACTTTC
TRBJ1-6,.,TRBV5-1,TRBD1,CASSLVQGARQSPLHF,TGCGCCAGCAGCTTGGTTCAGGGGGCGCGGCAGTCACCCCTCCACTTT
TRBJ2-5,.,TRBV7-9,.,CASSSGYQETQYF,TGTGCCAGCAGCTCGGGCTACCAAGAGACCCAGTACTTC
TRBJ1-1,.,TRBV13,.,CASRGEAEAFF,TGTGCCAGCCGTGGGGAGGCTGAAGCTTTCTTT
TRBJ2-5,.,TRBV4-3,.,CASSQDSRGAGTQYF,TGCGCCAGCAGCCAAGATAGCCGGGGGGCAGGGACCCAGTACTTC
TRBJ1-1,.,TRBV6-5,.,CASRDLLNTEAFF,TGTGCCAGCAGGGACTTGTTGAACACTGAAGCTTTCTTT
TRBJ2-3,.,TRBV5-6,.,CASSLVSTDTQYF,TGTGCCAGCAGCTTGGTTAGCACAGATACGCAGTATTTT
TRBJ2-5,.,TRBV10-3,.,CAISESATALQQETQYF,TGTGCCATCAGCGAGTCGGCCACCGCGCTCCAGCAAGAGACCCAGTACTTC
TRBJ1-4,.,TRBV27,.,CASTTWGEKLFF,TGTGCCAGCACCACTTGGGGGGAAAAACTGTTTTTT
TRBJ1-1,.,TRBV11-2,TRBD1,CASSLAPGQEAEAFF,TGTGCCAGCAGCTTAGCCCCGGGACAGGAGGCTGAAGCTTTCTTT
TRBJ2-1,.,TRBV6-6,TRBD2,CASSPRGGSYNEQFF,TGTGCCAGCAGTCCGCGGGGGGGCTCGTACAATGAGCAGTTCTTC
TRBJ2-1,.,TRBV4-3,TRBD2,CASSQEGGGSYNEQFF,TGCGCCAGCAGCCAAGAAGGCGGGGGTAGCTACAATGAGCAGTTCTTC
TRBJ1-5,few,TRBV4-1,.,CASSRTAVRGANQPQHF,TGCGCCAGCAGCCGAACGGCCGTTAGGGGGGCTAATCAGCCCCAGCATTTT
TRBJ2-7,once,TRBV4-1,TRBD2,CASSPVGTTAYEQYF,TGCGCCAGCAGCCCAGTCGGGACTACTGCCTACGAGCAGTACTTC
TRBJ1-1,.,TRBV19,.,CASRKTGPNTEAFF,TGTGCCAGTAGGAAGACAGGCCCGAACACTGAAGCTTTCTTT
TRBJ2-7,.,TRBV7-6,.,CASSLAGVSYEQYF,TGTGCCAGCAGCTTAGCGGGAGTATCCTACGAGCAGTACTTC
TRBJ1-2,.,TRBV7-9,TRBD1,CASSLVGGDRQNYGYTF,TGTGCCAGCAGCTTAGTAGGGGGGGACAGGCAAAACTATGGCTACACCTTC
TRBJ2-2,.,TRBV11-3,.,CASSSGREELFF,TGTGCCAGCAGCTCCGGTCGGGAGGAGCTGTTTTTT
TRBJ1-5,.,TRBV7-9,.,CATAWDSNQPQHF,TGTGCCACTGCTTGGGATAGCAATCAGCCCCAGCATTTT
TRBJ2-7,.,TRBV7-9,TRBD2,CASTRGGGTKGYEQYF,TGTGCCAGCACCCGGGGGGGAGGCACTAAGGGCTACGAGCAGTACTTC
TRBJ1-2,.,TRBV7-3,.,CASSLHQDYGYTF,TGTGCCAGCAGCTTACACCAGGACTATGGCTACACCTTC
TRBJ2-1,.,TRBV15,.,CATSRDPTRRGEQFF,TGTGCCACCAGCAGAGATCCCACCCGCCGGGGTGAGCAGTTCTTC
TRBJ2-7,.,TRBV12-3/TRBV12-4,.,CASSRGPYEQYF,TGTGCCAGCAGCCGGGGCCCCTACGAGCAGTACTTC
TRBJ1-6,.,TRBV15,.,CATSREQPLLNSPLHF,TGTGCCACCAGCAGAGAACAACCACTTCTCAATTCACCCCTCCACTTT
TRBJ2-1,.,TRBV3-1/TRBV3-2,TRBD2,CASSQDRSGRHEQFF,TGTGCCAGCAGCCAAGATAGAAGCGGGAGGCATGAGCAGTTCTTC